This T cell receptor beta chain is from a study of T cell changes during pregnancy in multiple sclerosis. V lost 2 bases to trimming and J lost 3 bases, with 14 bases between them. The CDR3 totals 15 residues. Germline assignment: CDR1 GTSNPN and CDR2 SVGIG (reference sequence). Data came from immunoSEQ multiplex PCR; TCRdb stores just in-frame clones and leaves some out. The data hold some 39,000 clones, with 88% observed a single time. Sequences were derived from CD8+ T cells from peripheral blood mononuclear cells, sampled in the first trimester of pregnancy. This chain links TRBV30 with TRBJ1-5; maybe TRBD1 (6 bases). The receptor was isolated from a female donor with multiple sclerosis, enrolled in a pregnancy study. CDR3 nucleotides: TGTGCCTGGAGTACCACGGACAGCGTCAATCAGCCCCAGCATTTT. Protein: CAWSTTDSVNQPQHF.